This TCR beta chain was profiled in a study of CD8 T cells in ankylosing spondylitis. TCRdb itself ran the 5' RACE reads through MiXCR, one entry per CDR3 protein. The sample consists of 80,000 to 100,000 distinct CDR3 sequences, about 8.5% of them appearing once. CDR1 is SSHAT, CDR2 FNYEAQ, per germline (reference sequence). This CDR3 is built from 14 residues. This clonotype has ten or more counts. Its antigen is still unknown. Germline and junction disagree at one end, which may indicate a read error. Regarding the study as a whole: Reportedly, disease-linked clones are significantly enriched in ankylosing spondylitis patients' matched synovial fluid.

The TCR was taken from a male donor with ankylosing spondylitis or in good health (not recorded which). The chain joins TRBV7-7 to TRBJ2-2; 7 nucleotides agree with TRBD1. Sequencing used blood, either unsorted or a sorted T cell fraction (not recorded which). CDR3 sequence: CASSSDRAIGELFF. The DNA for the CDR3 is TGTGCTAGCAGCTCTGACAGGGCGATCGGGGAGCTGTTTTTT.